This T cell receptor beta chain was retrieved from a study of CD8 T cells in ankylosing spondylitis. Findings of the study overall: Typical of ankylosing spondylitis blood, it appeared, was a TCR beta motif of under 10 highly homologous variants. Clones linked to disease, bearing a CD8+ phenotype, were relatively rare in peripheral blood.

A single record per CDR3 protein comes from TCRdb applying MiXCR to the 5' RACE reads. This sample has some 90,000 distinct CDR3 sequences, with 25% to 35% found just once. A note on this clonotype: What it binds is not known.

This CDR3 contains 17 residues. Deletions cut 4 bases from V and 0 bases from J, with 19 bases between. Germline CDR1 is SGHNT and CDR2 is YYREEE (reference sequence). The origin of this receptor is a male donor with ankylosing spondylitis or in good health (not recorded which). The chain has TRBV5-4 and TRBJ2-5; D perhaps matches TRBD1 (6 bases). The sample taken for sequencing was blood, either unsorted or a sorted T cell fraction (not recorded which). The DNA for the CDR3 is TGTGCCAGCAGCGCTGAGGTTGGCAGGGGATACCAAGAGACCCAGTACTTC. It encodes CASSAEVGRGYQETQYF.